The 31 T cell receptor beta chains below were found in one sample sequenced in a study of blood T cell repertoires in COVID-19. Data came from immunoSEQ multiplex PCR; TCRdb stores just in-frame clones and leaves some out. Altogether about 61,000 clones are present, 91% being singletons, with the ten largest covering 8.6%. What was sequenced was peripheral blood. The receptors stem from a human donor in a cohort sampled during active COVID-19.

This clone was counted once. The genes are TRBV7-2 and TRBJ2-7, with TRBD2 matching over 8 bases. This CDR3 is built from 15 residues. V trimming: 5 bases; J trimming: 2 bases; junction bases outside the gene matches: 8. Germline CDR1 SGHTA, CDR2 FQGNSA. The CDR3 bases are TGTGCCAGCAGCCCCTGGACTAGCCGAGCCTACGAGCAGTACTTC. The encoded protein is CASSPWTSRAYEQYF.

CDR3 sequence (DNA): TGCGCCAGCAGCCCGGGGAACAGGGTTGCGAGTGAAGCTTTCTTT. Translation gives CASSPGNRVASEAFF. The chain combines TRBV4-1 with TRBJ1-1; D perhaps matches TRBD1 (6 bases). The V gene lost 4 bases and the J gene lost 7 bases, with 19 bases spanning the gap. Germline V CDR1 and CDR2: MGHRA, YSYEKL. This CDR3 spans 15 amino acids.

This rearrangement joins TRBV18 to TRBJ1-1; D uncertain. Germline V gene data show CDR1 as KGHSH and CDR2 as LQKENI. CDR3 length: 16 residues. V was shortened by 0 bases and J by 3 bases, with 14 bases between the two germline ends. The CDR3 DNA reads TGTGCCAGCTCACCACCATCTCAAGACTCCTACACTGAAGCTTTCTTT. This translates into CASSPPSQDSYTEAFF.

This sequence joins TRBV5-5 and TRBJ1-5, with D tentatively TRBD1 (5 bases). V lost 3 bases and J lost 7, with 14 bases in between. The CDR3 is 14 amino acids. The germline V gene has CDR1 SGHKS and CDR2 YYEKEE (reference sequence). DNA for the CDR3: TGTGCCAGCAGCTATGGTCAGGGTACCCAGCCCCAGCATTTT. This sequence encodes CASSYGQGTQPQHF.

The V gene is TRBV5-4, the J gene TRBJ2-2; 9 nucleotides line up with TRBD2. The CDR3 covers 16 residues. In germline, CDR1 is SGHNT, CDR2 YYREEE (reference sequence). With 4 bases clipped from V and 0 bases from J, the junction kept 4 bases outside the gene matches. CDR3 DNA sequence: TGTGCCAGCAGCCACGCGGGGGGGTCGAACACCGGGGAGCTGTTTTTT. Protein sequence: CASSHAGGSNTGELFF.

This chain links TRBV3-1 (or the pseudogene TRBV3-2) with TRBJ1-3; 10 bases agree with TRBD1. CDR3 length: 20 residues. The germline CDR1 and CDR2 sequences are LGHDT and YNNKEL (reference sequence). Trimming at V came to 2 bases and at J to 0 bases, leaving 13 bases not matched to a gene. CDR3: CASSQSFSWTGGLSGNTIYF. The DNA of the CDR3 is TGTGCCAGCAGCCAATCTTTTAGTTGGACAGGGGGTCTCTCTGGAAACACCATATATTTT.

The chain combines TRBV4-1 with TRBJ2-7; 9 bases agree with TRBD2. V lost 4 bases, J lost 1 base, and 5 bases stayed unmatched. The CDR3 runs 15 residues. Per germline, CDR1 MGHRA and CDR2 YSYEKL. CDR3 coding DNA: TGCGCCAGCAGCCGCGTTAGCGGGGGTTCCTACGAGCAGTACTTC. As protein: CASSRVSGGSYEQYF.

The CDR3 sequence is CASRETAGPLEQYF. DNA for the CDR3: TGCGCCAGCAGGGAGACAGCTGGCCCACTCGAGCAGTACTTC. The chain has TRBV5-1 and TRBJ2-7, with D possibly being TRBD1 (5 bases). The germline V gene encodes CDR1 SGHRS and CDR2 YFSETQ. The CDR3 is 14 residues long. The germline V and J ends were trimmed by 5 bases and 6 bases, with 18 bases remaining between them.

In DNA form, the CDR3 reads TGTGCCAGCAGCTTACGAGGGGGCCATTCACCCCTCCACTTT. This sequence encodes CASSLRGGHSPLHF. The chain couples TRBV11-3 to TRBJ1-6; TRBD1 matches at 7 bases. V dropped 2 bases and J dropped 8; count of bases not matched to a gene: 3. The germline gives CDR1 SGHNT, CDR2 YENEEA. This CDR3 is 14 amino acids long.

The chain has TRBV7-2 and TRBJ2-1; tentative D call: TRBD1 (5 bases). Trimming pared 5 bases from V and 3 bases from J, leaving 8 bases between. CDR1 is SGHTA, CDR2 FQGNSA, per germline. The CDR3 has 13 amino acids. As DNA, the CDR3 is TGTGCCAGCAGCAGGGGCGGCTACAATGAGCAGTTCTTC. This sequence encodes CASSRGGYNEQFF.

The V and J genes are TRBV5-1 and TRBJ1-5, with 7 bases lining up with TRBD1. Germline-derived CDR1 and CDR2 are SGHRS and YFSETQ. The CDR3 loop spans 14 amino acids. Trimming cost V 2 bases and J 7 bases; bases outside gene matches: 6. The CDR3 protein is CASSFTGDGQPQHF. DNA for the CDR3: TGCGCCAGCAGCTTTACAGGGGACGGACAGCCCCAGCATTTT.

V usage is TRBV21-1 and J usage is TRBJ1-5; TRBD1 is taken as the D call from the table, unchecked against the DNA. TRBV21-1 represents a pseudogene. There are 14 residues in the CDR3. CDR3 nucleotide sequence: TGTGCCAGCAGAAACAGGGGCAGCAATCAGCCCCAGCATTTT. This translates into CASRNRGSNQPQHF.

The rearrangement links TRBV28 to TRBJ1-2; D may be TRBD1 (6 bases). V lost 2 bases to trimming and J lost 5 bases, with 15 bases between them. Germline V gene lookup returns CDR1 MDHEN and CDR2 SYDVKM. The CDR3 sequence is 15 residues long. CDR3 loop: CASSLVREGGYGYTF. In DNA form, the CDR3 reads TGTGCCAGCAGTTTAGTAAGGGAGGGGGGTTATGGCTACACCTTC.

The CDR3 loop is CASGRWGNEQFF. In nucleotides, the CDR3 is TGTGCCAGCGGGAGGTGGGGCAATGAGCAGTTCTTC. This sequence joins TRBV6-5 and TRBJ2-1; D perhaps matches TRBD2 (6 bases). This CDR3 contains 12 residues. In germline, CDR1 is MNHEY, CDR2 SVGAGI. Trimming left V 8 bases short and J 6 bases short, with 11 bases between.

The chain couples TRBV7-3 to TRBJ1-2; weak D call: TRBD1 (6 bases). The germline V gene encodes CDR1 SGHTA and CDR2 FQGTGA. Trimming took off 2 bases at V and 3 bases at J, with 10 bases between the two ends. This CDR3 has 14 residues. The CDR3: CASSLGRGDYGYTF. Here the CDR3 DNA reads TGTGCCAGCAGCTTAGGCAGGGGCGACTATGGCTACACCTTC.

The genes are TRBV7-9 and TRBJ1-2; D ambiguous. The CDR3 contains 12 residues. V was trimmed by 7 bases and J by 2 bases, leaving 8 bases between them. Per germline, CDR1 SEHNR and CDR2 FQNEAQ (reference sequence). The CDR3 spells CASTSGNYGYTF. Here the CDR3 DNA reads TGTGCCAGCACGAGCGGGAACTATGGCTACACCTTC. The complete variable domain, with remaining parts taken from reference TRBV7-9 and TRBJ1-2, reads DTGVSQNPRHKITKRGQNVTFRCDPISEHNRLYWYRQTLGQGPEFLTYFQNEAQLEKSRLLSDRFSAERPKGSFSTLEIQRTEQGDSAMYLCASTSGNYGYTFGSGTRLTVV.

The V call is TRBV19, the J call TRBJ1-5, with 7 bases matching TRBD1. Germline-derived CDR1 and CDR2 are LNHDA and SQIVND (reference sequence). The CDR3 covers 15 residues. Trimming at V came to 3 bases and at J to 0 bases, leaving 2 bases not matched to a gene. CDR3 coding DNA: TGTGCCAGTAGTATGGGACAGTATAGCAATCAGCCCCAGCATTTT. Translated: CASSMGQYSNQPQHF.

This sequence joins TRBV29-1 and TRBJ2-2, with no clear D. CDR3 length: 15 amino acids. The germline CDR1 and CDR2 sequences are SQVTM and ANQGSEA. V shed 4 bases and J shed 1 base, with 13 bases lying between them. CDR3 protein: CSVGPQWRNTGELFF. The CDR3 region has the DNA TGCAGCGTTGGGCCCCAGTGGAGGAACACCGGGGAGCTGTTTTTT.

This chain connects TRBV6-5 to TRBJ1-6; 7 bases map to TRBD1. Trimming at V came to 6 bases and at J to 14 bases, leaving 13 bases not matched to a gene. The CDR3 spans 14 residues. Germline V gives CDR1 MNHEY, CDR2 SVGAGI. The CDR3 nucleotides read TGTGCCAGCAGGACGACAGGGTCCGTTGGAGCCCTCCACTTT. Its protein is CASRTTGSVGALHF.

The genes are TRBV5-1 and TRBJ2-3; 9 bases agree with TRBD1. V shed 0 bases, J shed 1 base, and the junction held 6 bases outside the gene matches. Germline V gene sequence: CDR1 SGHRS, CDR2 YFSETQ. The CDR3 loop spans 17 amino acids. Here the CDR3 reads CASSLEGQGRRTDTQYF. CDR3 DNA: TGCGCCAGCAGCTTGGAGGGACAGGGAAGACGCACAGATACGCAGTATTTT.

This clone was recorded once. The chain couples TRBV14 to TRBJ2-7; 9 nucleotides match TRBD1. J gave up 4 bases and V 4 bases, and 8 bases lay outside the gene matches. Germline CDR1 and CDR2: SGHDN and FVKESK. The CDR3 is made up of 15 amino acids. The DNA of the CDR3 is TGTGCCAGCAGCCCGCTACAGGGGGCGGGTTACGAGCAGTACTTC. Translating gives CASSPLQGAGYEQYF.

The V call is TRBV19, the J call TRBJ1-4; 9 bases line up with TRBD1. Germline CDR1 LNHDA, CDR2 SQIVND (reference sequence). The CDR3 has 15 residues. V shed 7 bases, J shed 10 bases, and the junction held 13 bases outside the gene matches. The CDR3 DNA sequence: TGTGCCAGTACTAATACCGGGACAGGGATGGGAAAACTGTTTTTT. This sequence encodes CASTNTGTGMGKLFF.

The sample holds one count of this clone. The gene calls are TRBV5-6 and TRBJ1-5; no reliable D call. The V end lost 7 bases, the J end lost 0 bases, and 14 bases lay between the germline ends. The CDR3 length is 15 residues. Germline CDR1 is SGHDT and CDR2 is YYEEEE. CDR3 sequence (DNA): TGTGCCAGCTGTTCGTCCCGGAGTAGCAATCAGCCCCAGCATTTT. Its protein product is CASCSSRSSNQPQHF.

V and J are TRBV12-5 and TRBJ1-5; D not certain. This CDR3 comprises 12 residues. Trimming cost V 7 bases and J 7 bases, with 11 bases left between them. Germline V gene lookup returns CDR1 LGHNT and CDR2 FRNRAP. CDR3 residues: CASAQDIQPQHF. The CDR3 DNA reads as TGTGCTAGTGCCCAAGACATCCAGCCCCAGCATTTT.

The chain recombines TRBV6-5 with TRBJ1-1; 7 bases map to TRBD1. CDR3 length: 13 residues. The V gene end was trimmed by 5 bases and the J gene end by 5 bases; junction bases not matched to a gene: 5. Germline V gives CDR1 MNHEY, CDR2 SVGAGI. This chain's CDR3 is CASSLTGETEAFF. The CDR3 DNA is TGTGCCAGCAGTCTCACAGGGGAGACTGAAGCTTTCTTT.

The rearrangement uses TRBV24-1 and TRBJ2-7, with D tentatively TRBD1 (6 bases). The CDR3 is 15 amino acids. The V gene's germline CDR1 is KGHDR and CDR2 SFDVKD. Trimming removed 4 bases at V and 0 bases at J, with 12 bases between. The CDR3 region has the DNA TGTGCCACCAGTGACCCCCGACAGGCCTCCTACGAGCAGTACTTC. This gives the protein CATSDPRQASYEQYF.

The chain uses TRBV5-6 and TRBJ2-3, with 10 bases fitting TRBD2. In germline, CDR1 is SGHDT, CDR2 YYEEEE. The CDR3 runs to 16 residues. Unmatched junction bases numbered 7, after V lost 4 bases and J lost 2 bases. The CDR3: CASSLPLAGPTDTQYF. CDR3 nucleotide sequence: TGTGCCAGCAGCCTGCCACTAGCGGGGCCCACAGATACGCAGTATTTT.

The V and J genes are TRBV10-1 and TRBJ2-1, with D tentatively TRBD2 (5 bases). The CDR3 covers 16 residues. Trimming removed 0 bases from V and 8 bases from J, with 17 bases in between. Looked up from germline, CDR1 is WNHNN and CDR2 is SYGVQD (reference sequence). The CDR3: CASSESLETIGDEQFF. The CDR3 DNA sequence: TGCGCCAGCAGTGAGTCGCTGGAGACGATCGGGGATGAGCAGTTCTTC.

The J gene is TRBJ2-5, the V gene TRBV7-8, with 10 bases fitting TRBD1. Germline loops: CDR1 SGHVS, CDR2 FQNEAQ. The V segment lost 1 base and the J segment 5 bases; nucleotides outside the gene matches: 4. This CDR3 has 15 amino acids. Written as DNA, the CDR3 is TGTGCCAGCAGCTTAGGGACAGGGGGTGGGGAGACCCAGTACTTC. It yields the protein CASSLGTGGGETQYF.

The chain carries TRBV7-2 and TRBJ2-7, with 9 bases identical to TRBD2. The germline V gene encodes CDR1 SGHTA and CDR2 FQGNSA. V was clipped by 5 bases and J by 2 bases; unmatched bases: 10. The CDR3 contains 16 residues. CDR3 bases: TGTGCCAGCAGCAGGAGCGGGGGGCGTAGCCCCTACGAGCAGTACTTC. It specifies CASSRSGGRSPYEQYF. Complete variable domain (other parts from reference TRBV7-2 and TRBJ2-7): GAGVSQSPSNKVTEKGKDVELRCDPISGHTALYWYRQSLGQGLEFLIYFQGNSAPDKSGLPSDRFSAERTGGSVSTLTIQRTQQEDSAVYLCASSRSGGRSPYEQYFGPGTRLTVT.

The CDR3 sequence: CASSPAVPGQYQETQYF. In nucleotides, the CDR3 is TGTGCCAGCAGCCCCGCCGTACCAGGGCAATACCAAGAGACCCAGTACTTC. The chain is built from TRBV7-6 and TRBJ2-5; perhaps TRBD1 as D (5 bases). Trimming removed 5 bases from V and 0 bases from J, with 19 bases in between. Germline lookup yields CDR1 SGHVS and CDR2 FNYEAQ. The CDR3 runs 17 residues.